This TCR beta chain was sequenced during a study of radiation and T cells in renal cell carcinoma. The repertoire was sequenced with immunoSEQ multiplex PCR; TCRdb's copy has only in-frame clones and lacks some. The profile shows about 16,000 clones, 45% to 65% of them singletons. The CDR3 spans 14 residues. The junction had 9 bases not matched to a gene; V was cut back by 7 bases and J by 4 bases. The V gene's germline CDR1 is LNHDA and CDR2 SQIVND (reference sequence). As to treatment: treatment-naive control, cytoreductive nephrectomy. This clonotype was obtained from a man aged 40-55 years with renal cell carcinoma. The material was tumor tissue, obtained from a patient whose treatment was nephrectomy without radiotherapy. This chain connects TRBV19 to TRBJ1-1; 7 nucleotides match TRBD1. The CDR3 DNA follows: TGTGCCAGTAAGAATGAGGGGACAGTCACTGAAGCTTTCTTT. Encoded protein: CASKNEGTVTEAFF.